Below are 32 T cell receptor beta chains sequenced from a single sample in a study of blood T cell repertoires in COVID-19. Assay: immunoSEQ multiplex PCR; the TCRdb copy retains only in-frame clones and omits some. This sample yields approximately 180,000 clones, of which about 77% are seen a single time; less than 20% belongs to the top ten. Source material: PBMCs or T cells enriched from blood (not recorded which). The receptor set was obtained from a woman in her forties or fifties with acute COVID-19.

The chain has TRBV5-8 and TRBJ2-6; D not certain. This CDR3 contains 15 residues. The V and J ends lost 0 bases and 0 bases respectively, with 4 bases between them. The germline CDR1 and CDR2 sequences are SGHTS and YDEGEE. The CDR3 is CASSLVLSGANVLTF. DNA of the CDR3: TGTGCCAGCAGCTTGGTCCTCTCTGGGGCCAACGTCCTGACTTTC.

The chain is built from TRBV14 and TRBJ2-5, with 10 bases identical to TRBD2. The J segment lost 1 base and the V segment lost 5 bases, leaving 10 bases of the junction unmatched. Germline values: CDR1 SGHDN, CDR2 FVKESK. The CDR3 length is 17 residues. This chain's CDR3 is CASSFQLLAGVQETQYF. In DNA form, the CDR3 reads TGTGCCAGCAGCTTTCAACTCCTAGCGGGGGTCCAAGAGACCCAGTACTTC.

This chain joins TRBV2 and TRBJ1-5, with D tentatively TRBD1 (5 bases). CDR1 SNHLY and CDR2 FYNNEI come from the germline V gene. Trimming shortened V by 8 bases and J by 2 bases, and 19 bases separated the two germline ends. CDR3 length: 16 amino acids. This CDR3 reads CASGGVGLKGNQPQHF. The DNA of the CDR3 is TGTGCCAGCGGGGGGGTAGGGCTTAAGGGCAATCAGCCCCAGCATTTT.

The chain recombines TRBV5-1 with TRBJ2-5; TRBD1 matches 9 bases. Per the germline V gene, CDR1 is SGHRS and CDR2 is YFSETQ. The CDR3 runs to 16 residues. V shed 1 base and J 2 bases; nucleotides not matched to a gene: 6. CDR3 sequence (DNA): TGCGCCAGCAGCTTGATCCCGACAGGGGGACAAGAGACCCAGTACTTC. Translated, it gives CASSLIPTGGQETQYF.

The chain couples TRBV19 to TRBJ2-3, with 7 bases that match TRBD2. The CDR3 runs 16 residues. V was clipped by 3 bases and J by 6 bases; unmatched bases: 12. Germline lookup yields CDR1 LNHDA and CDR2 SQIVND (reference sequence). This CDR3 reads CASSIWGGGRTDTQYF. The CDR3 nucleotides are TGTGCCAGTAGTATCTGGGGCGGGGGTCGTACCGATACGCAGTATTTT.

V gene TRBV5-4 combines with J gene TRBJ1-3, with 9 bases matching TRBD1. After removal of 2 bases from V and 1 base from J, the junction contained 4 bases not matched to a gene. The V gene's germline CDR1 is SGHNT and CDR2 YYREEE (reference sequence). This CDR3 has 16 residues. This chain's CDR3 is CASSFLTGGSGNTIYF. DNA for the CDR3: TGTGCCAGCAGCTTTCTGACAGGGGGGTCTGGAAACACCATATATTTT. Based on the CDR3 plus reference TRBV5-4 and TRBJ1-3, the full variable domain is ETGVTQSPTHLIKTRGQQVTLRCSSQSGHNTVSWYQQALGQGPQFIFQYYREEENGRGNFPPRFSGLQFPNYSSELNVNALELDDSALYLCASSFLTGGSGNTIYFGEGSWLTVV.

This clone was counted a single time. The chain is built from TRBV9 and TRBJ1-4; TRBD1 might be the D (6 bases). Trimming took off 1 base at V and 4 bases at J, with 11 bases between the two ends. Germline CDR1 reads SGDLS; CDR2 reads YYNGEE. This CDR3 contains 15 residues. The CDR3 loop is CASSVNQGNNEKLFF. CDR3 DNA: TGTGCCAGCAGCGTAAATCAGGGGAATAATGAAAAACTGTTTTTT.

The chain is built from TRBV4-1 and TRBJ2-7, with 9 bases matching TRBD2. The V gene's germline CDR1 is MGHRA and CDR2 YSYEKL. J was trimmed by 3 bases and V by 3 bases; bases with no gene match: 6. This CDR3 has 15 residues. CDR3 bases: TGCGCCAGCAGCCAGCTGGGACTAGCCGGCTACGAGCAGTACGTC. It codes for CASSQLGLAGYEQYV.

This clone was seen a few times. This sequence joins TRBV6-5 and TRBJ1-1, with D possibly being TRBD1 (5 bases). With 6 bases removed from V and 0 bases from J, the gap between germline ends came to 14 bases. The CDR3 loop spans 15 amino acids. Germline CDR1 reads MNHEY; CDR2 reads SVGAGI. In DNA form, the CDR3 reads TGTGCCAGCAGCATGACAGTAAACATGAACACTGAAGCTTTCTTT. Protein: CASSMTVNMNTEAFF.

The chain couples TRBV5-1 to TRBJ2-4; TRBD2 matches at 9 bases. The ends lost 2 bases at V and 1 base at J; junction bases unmatched: 10. CDR3 length: 18 amino acids. Germline V CDR1 and CDR2: SGHRS, YFSETQ. The CDR3 spells CASSFGAGGSLAKNIQYF. The CDR3 DNA sequence: TGCGCCAGCAGCTTCGGAGCGGGGGGTTCCTTGGCCAAAAACATTCAGTACTTC. Together with reference TRBV5-1 and TRBJ2-4, the CDR3 gives the full variable domain: KAGVTQTPRYLIKTRGQQVTLSCSPISGHRSVSWYQQTPGQGLQFLFEYFSETQRNKGNFPGRFSGRQFSNSRSEMNVSTLELGDSALYLCASSFGAGGSLAKNIQYFGAGTRLSVL.

This clone was counted a few times. DNA for the CDR3: TGTGCCAGCAGTGATCAGGGCGCACCGTTCTATGGCTACACCTTC. This translates into CASSDQGAPFYGYTF. The rearrangement uses TRBV6-1 and TRBJ1-2; perhaps TRBD1 as D (5 bases). Deletions cut 3 bases from V and 4 bases from J, with 15 bases between. CDR3 length: 15 residues. Germline CDR1 MNHNS, CDR2 SASEGT.

This chain links TRBV10-1 with TRBJ2-3; D possibly corresponds to TRBD2 (5 bases). Per germline, CDR1 WNHNN and CDR2 SYGVQD (reference sequence). The CDR3 consists of 15 residues. V dropped 3 bases and J dropped 4 bases, with 14 bases sitting between them. As DNA, the CDR3 is TGCGCCAGCAGTGATAACCGCCGGGGAGCAGATACGCAGTATTTT. Its protein product is CASSDNRRGADTQYF.

This chain uses TRBV4-1 with TRBJ1-5; 8 bases fit TRBD1. This CDR3 spans 15 amino acids. V shed 4 bases and J 5 bases; nucleotides not matched to a gene: 7. In germline, CDR1 is MGHRA, CDR2 YSYEKL. For the CDR3, the DNA is TGCGCCAGCAGCCCCGGGGACAGGAACCATCAGCCCCAGCATTTT. It is translated as CASSPGDRNHQPQHF.

The CDR3 here is CASRRTGSAEAFF. As DNA, the CDR3 is TGTGCCAGCAGGAGGACAGGGTCCGCTGAAGCTTTCTTT. The gene calls are TRBV28 and TRBJ1-1; 8 bases line up with TRBD1. Germline CDR1 reads MDHEN; CDR2 reads SYDVKM. J was trimmed by 6 bases and V by 6 bases; bases with no gene match: 6. The CDR3 is made up of 13 amino acids.

The CDR3 DNA reads as TGTGCCAGCAGCTTCAGAACCCTAGCGGGGGGGCCGAGGGAGACCCAGTACTTC. As protein: CASSFRTLAGGPRETQYF. The V and J genes are TRBV3-1 (or the pseudogene TRBV3-2) and TRBJ2-5; TRBD2 aligns across 12 bases. V dropped 5 bases and J dropped 5; count of bases not matched to a gene: 15. Germline loops: CDR1 LGHDT, CDR2 YNNKEL (reference sequence). CDR3 size: 18 residues.

In this sample, this clone turned up once. The chain employs TRBV10-1 and TRBJ1-5, with 10 positions matching TRBD1. This CDR3 region has 16 residues. J lost 3 bases, V lost 7 bases, and 9 bases had no gene match. Germline V gives CDR1 WNHNN, CDR2 SYGVQD (reference sequence). CDR3 sequence: CASTGGQGGDNQPQHF. In nucleotides, the CDR3 is TGCGCCAGCACCGGCGGACAGGGGGGGGACAATCAGCCCCAGCATTTT.

This clone was picked up a small number of times. V usage is TRBV7-9 and J usage is TRBJ2-2; possible D gene TRBD2, 6 bases. The germline V and J ends were trimmed by 3 bases and 2 bases, with 10 bases remaining between them. CDR3 length: 15 residues. Germline V CDR1 and CDR2: SEHNR, FQNEAQ (reference sequence). The CDR3 coding sequence is TGTGCCAGCAGCTTTGGGGGGTTTAACACCGGGGAGCTGTTTTTT. It encodes CASSFGGFNTGELFF.

The chain joins TRBV4-3 to TRBJ2-3; 9 bases are a match to TRBD2. Germline V lookup: CDR1 LGHNA, CDR2 YSLEER. CDR3 length: 14 residues. J lost 6 bases, V lost 2 bases, and 3 bases had no gene match. The CDR3 loop is CASSQLSGGDTQYF. As DNA, the CDR3 is TGCGCCAGCAGCCAATTAAGCGGGGGGGATACGCAGTATTTT.

V and J are TRBV30 and TRBJ1-2; maybe TRBD1 (6 bases). The germline V and J ends were trimmed by 3 bases and 3 bases, with 14 bases remaining between them. The CDR3 runs 14 residues. Germline V CDR1 and CDR2: GTSNPN, SVGIG (reference sequence). The CDR3 loop is CAWSGHSGDYGYTF. The CDR3 DNA sequence: TGTGCCTGGAGCGGACATTCAGGGGACTATGGCTACACCTTC.

J is TRBJ2-1 and V is TRBV25-1; 8 bases map to TRBD2. There are 16 residues in the CDR3. Trimming removed 6 bases from V and 4 bases from J; junction bases left unmatched: 11. The germline CDR1 and CDR2 sequences are MGHDK and SYGVNS. The CDR3 loop reads CASSLAPGLVYNEQFF. The CDR3 region has the DNA TGTGCCAGCAGCCTCGCCCCGGGACTAGTATACAATGAGCAGTTCTTC.

The chain carries TRBV9 and TRBJ1-5; D is unclear. CDR3 length equals 15 residues. Germline-derived CDR1 and CDR2 are SGDLS and YYNGEE. The V gene lost 0 bases and the J gene lost 4 bases, with 11 bases spanning the gap. The CDR3 reads CASSVGEGVNQPQHF. DNA for the CDR3: TGTGCCAGCAGCGTAGGAGAGGGCGTGAATCAGCCCCAGCATTTT.

This clone was recorded at least ten times. The chain has TRBV6-5 and TRBJ1-1; 9 bases are a match to TRBD1. CDR3 length: 15 amino acids. CDR1 is MNHEY and CDR2 is SVGAGI in the germline V gene. With 6 bases clipped from V and 5 bases from J, the junction kept 10 bases outside the gene matches. The CDR3 sequence is CASSPRQGGWTEAFF. The CDR3, as DNA: TGTGCCAGCAGCCCGAGACAGGGGGGATGGACTGAAGCTTTCTTT.

This clone turned up a few times. The CDR3 DNA reads as TGTGCCAGCTCACCAGTTTCAGGGAACACTGAAGCTTTCTTT. Its translation: CASSPVSGNTEAFF. The chain combines TRBV18 with TRBJ1-1; D unclear. Germline CDR1 is KGHSH and CDR2 is LQKENI. This CDR3 comprises 14 residues. V was pared by 2 bases and J by 1 base, with 8 bases between.

There are a few counts of this clone. V is TRBV7-9 and J is TRBJ1-2; D is unresolved. Germline V gives CDR1 SEHNR, CDR2 FQNEAQ (reference sequence). The CDR3 totals 13 residues. V shed 1 base and J shed 7 bases, with 10 bases lying between them. The CDR3 sequence is CASSLERALGYTF. CDR3 nucleotides: TGTGCCAGCAGCTTAGAGAGGGCTCTTGGCTACACCTTC.

V usage is TRBV18 and J usage is TRBJ2-2, with TRBD2 as a possible D gene (5 bases). Germline V lookup: CDR1 KGHSH, CDR2 LQKENI. Between the trimmed V and J ends, which lost 6 bases and 4 bases, there was a span of 12 bases. The CDR3 is 14 amino acids. CDR3 in DNA: TGTGCCAGCTCCCTCACTAGAGCCACCGGGGAGCTGTTTTTT. It encodes CASSLTRATGELFF. Filled out from reference TRBV18 and TRBJ2-2, the complete variable domain reads NAGVMQNPRHLVRRRGQEARLRCSPMKGHSHVYWYRQLPEEGLKFMVYLQKENIIDESGMPKERFSAEFPKEGPSILRIQQVVRGDSAAYFCASSLTRATGELFFGEGSRLTVL.

The genes are TRBV19 and TRBJ2-5; TRBD2 is a possible D gene (7 bases). Germline CDR1 is LNHDA and CDR2 is SQIVND (reference sequence). The CDR3 is 14 amino acids. With 7 bases removed from V and 4 bases from J, the gap between germline ends came to 16 bases. The CDR3 here is CASTPGGPGETQYF. The CDR3 DNA sequence: TGTGCCAGTACCCCGGGGGGCCCCGGAGAGACCCAGTACTTC.

This clone was detected a few times. This chain connects TRBV7-9 to TRBJ1-1, with D tentatively TRBD1 (6 bases). Per the germline V gene, CDR1 is SEHNR and CDR2 is FQNEAQ (reference sequence). The V gene lost 0 bases and the J gene lost 3 bases, with 14 bases spanning the gap. The CDR3 covers 16 residues. The CDR3 coding sequence is TGTGCCAGCAGCTTAGCTCTGGCAGGGGCGTACACTGAAGCTTTCTTT. Residues: CASSLALAGAYTEAFF.

This chain connects TRBV19 to TRBJ1-5, with D hard to call. Germline assignment: CDR1 LNHDA and CDR2 SQIVND (reference sequence). This CDR3 has 13 amino acids. Trimming left V 3 bases short and J 1 base short, with 4 bases between. CDR3 loop: CASSIQSNQPQHF. CDR3 sequence (DNA): TGTGCCAGTAGTATCCAAAGCAATCAGCCCCAGCATTTT.

The chain has TRBV9 and TRBJ1-2; 10 nucleotides line up with TRBD1. V lost 4 bases to trimming and J lost 2 bases; unmatched junction nucleotides: 8. Germline values: CDR1 SGDLS, CDR2 YYNGEE. This CDR3 contains 16 residues. The CDR3 DNA follows: TGTGCCAGCAGCTGGAAGACAGGGGGCAACAACTATGGCTACACCTTC. It yields the protein CASSWKTGGNNYGYTF.

The chain employs TRBV6-5 and TRBJ2-3; 8 bases match TRBD2. Trimming removed 5 bases from V and 4 bases from J; junction bases left unmatched: 5. This CDR3 contains 14 residues. Germline V lookup: CDR1 MNHEY, CDR2 SVGAGI. The CDR3 DNA reads TGTGCCAGCAGTCACGGGACTAGGGCAGATACGCAGTATTTT. As protein: CASSHGTRADTQYF.

The chain carries TRBV5-5 and TRBJ1-6; D possibly corresponds to TRBD1 (5 bases). There are 17 residues in the CDR3. Germline V CDR1 and CDR2: SGHKS, YYEKEE (reference sequence). The V end lost 1 base, the J end lost 6 bases, and 17 bases lay between the germline ends. This CDR3 is CASSLLNLAGINSPLHF. CDR3 nucleotides: TGTGCCAGCAGCTTGCTCAACTTGGCAGGGATTAATTCACCCCTCCACTTT.

The V and J genes are TRBV5-1 and TRBJ2-6; 8 positions match TRBD1. Looked up from germline, CDR1 is SGHRS and CDR2 is YFSETQ. This CDR3 is built from 17 residues. V gave up 5 bases and J gave up 4 bases; unmatched junction bases: 11. CDR3: CASSLGQGETGANVLTF. CDR3 sequence (DNA): TGCGCCAGCAGTCTCGGACAGGGTGAAACAGGGGCCAACGTCCTGACTTTC.